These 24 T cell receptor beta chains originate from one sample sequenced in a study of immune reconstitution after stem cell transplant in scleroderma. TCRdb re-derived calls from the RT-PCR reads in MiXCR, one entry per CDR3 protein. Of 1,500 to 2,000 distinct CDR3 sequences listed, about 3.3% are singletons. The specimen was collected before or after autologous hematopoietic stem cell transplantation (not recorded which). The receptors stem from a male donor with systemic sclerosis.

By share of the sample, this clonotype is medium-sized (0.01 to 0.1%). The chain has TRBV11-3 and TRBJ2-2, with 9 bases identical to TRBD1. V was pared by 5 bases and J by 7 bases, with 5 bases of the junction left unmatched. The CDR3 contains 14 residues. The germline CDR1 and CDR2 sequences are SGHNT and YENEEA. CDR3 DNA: TGTGCCAGCAGCCTGGGACAGGGTGGCGGGGAGCTGTTTTTT. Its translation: CASSLGQGGGELFF.

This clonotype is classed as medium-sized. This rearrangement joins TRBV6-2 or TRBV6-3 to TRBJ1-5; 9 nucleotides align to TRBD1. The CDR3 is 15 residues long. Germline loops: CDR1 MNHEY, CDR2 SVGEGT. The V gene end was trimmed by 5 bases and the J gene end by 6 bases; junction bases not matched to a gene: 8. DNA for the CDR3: TGTGCCAGCAGTCGGGACAGGGTGGACGGTCAGCCCCAGCATTTT. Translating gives CASSRDRVDGQPQHF.

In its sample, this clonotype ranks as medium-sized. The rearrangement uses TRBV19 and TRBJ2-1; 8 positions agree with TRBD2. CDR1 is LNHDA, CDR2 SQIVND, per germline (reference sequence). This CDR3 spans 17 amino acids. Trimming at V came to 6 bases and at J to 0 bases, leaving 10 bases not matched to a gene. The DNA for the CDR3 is TGTGCCAGTAGATTGGCGGGGGGCCTTAGCTCCTACAATGAGCAGTTCTTC. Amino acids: CASRLAGGLSSYNEQFF.

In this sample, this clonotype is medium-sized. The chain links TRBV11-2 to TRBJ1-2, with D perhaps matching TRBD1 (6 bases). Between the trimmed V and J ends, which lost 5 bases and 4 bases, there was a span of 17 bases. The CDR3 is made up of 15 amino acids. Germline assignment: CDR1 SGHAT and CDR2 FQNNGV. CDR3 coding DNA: TGTGCCAGCAGCCGCTCGCAGGGGTCCCTCTATGGCTACACCTTC. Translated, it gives CASSRSQGSLYGYTF.

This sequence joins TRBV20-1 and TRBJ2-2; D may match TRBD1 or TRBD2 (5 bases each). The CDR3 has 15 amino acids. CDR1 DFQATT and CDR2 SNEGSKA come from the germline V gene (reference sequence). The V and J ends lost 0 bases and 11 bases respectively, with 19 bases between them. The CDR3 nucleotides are TGCAGTGCTAGAGACTCCGGGACCGCCGTTGCAGAGCTGTTTTTT. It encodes CSARDSGTAVAELFF.

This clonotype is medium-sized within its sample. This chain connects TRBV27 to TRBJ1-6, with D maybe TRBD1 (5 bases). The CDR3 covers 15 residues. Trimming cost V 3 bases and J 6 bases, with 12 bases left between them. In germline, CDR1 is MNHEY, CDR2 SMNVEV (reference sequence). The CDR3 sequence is CASSLSSGGNSPLHF. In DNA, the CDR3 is TGTGCCAGCAGTTTGTCGTCCGGGGGTAATTCACCCCTCCACTTT.

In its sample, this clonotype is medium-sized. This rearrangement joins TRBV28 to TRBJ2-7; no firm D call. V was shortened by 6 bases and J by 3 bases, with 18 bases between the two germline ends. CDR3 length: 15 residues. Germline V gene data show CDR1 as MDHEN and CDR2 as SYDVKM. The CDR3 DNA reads TGTGCCAGCAGACCCTTTAACAGACCCCTCTACGAGCAGTACTTC. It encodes CASRPFNRPLYEQYF.

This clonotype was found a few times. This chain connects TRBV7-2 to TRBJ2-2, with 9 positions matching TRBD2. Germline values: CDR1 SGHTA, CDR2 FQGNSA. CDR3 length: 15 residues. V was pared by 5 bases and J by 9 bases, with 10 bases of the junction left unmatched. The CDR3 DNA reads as TGTGCCAGCAGCGTGTCCGGGACTAGCCATCGGGAGCTGTTTTTT. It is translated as CASSVSGTSHRELFF.

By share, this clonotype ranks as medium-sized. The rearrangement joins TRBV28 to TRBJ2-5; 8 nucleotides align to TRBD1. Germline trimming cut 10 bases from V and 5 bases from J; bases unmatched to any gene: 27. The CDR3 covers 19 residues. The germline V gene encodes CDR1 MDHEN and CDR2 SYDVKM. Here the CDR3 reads CAIPGPFLPFQGAGETQYF. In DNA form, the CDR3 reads TGTGCCATCCCAGGGCCCTTCCTTCCCTTCCAGGGGGCAGGGGAGACCCAGTACTTC. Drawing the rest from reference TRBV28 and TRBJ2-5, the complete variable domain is DVKVTQSSRYLVKRTGEKVFLECVQDMDHENMFWYRQDPGLGLRLIYFSYDVKMKEKGDIPEGYSVSREKKERFSLILESASTNQTSMYLCAIPGPFLPFQGAGETQYFGPGTRLLVL.

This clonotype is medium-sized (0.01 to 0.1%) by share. CDR3 protein: CASSENRAAAKQYF. As DNA, the CDR3 is TGTGCCAGCAGTGAAAATCGGGCCGCCGCGAAACAGTATTTT. This sequence joins TRBV2 and TRBJ2-3, with no clear D. Trimming stripped 2 bases from V and 12 bases from J, with 18 bases between. The CDR3 is 14 amino acids. The germline V gene encodes CDR1 SNHLY and CDR2 FYNNEI.

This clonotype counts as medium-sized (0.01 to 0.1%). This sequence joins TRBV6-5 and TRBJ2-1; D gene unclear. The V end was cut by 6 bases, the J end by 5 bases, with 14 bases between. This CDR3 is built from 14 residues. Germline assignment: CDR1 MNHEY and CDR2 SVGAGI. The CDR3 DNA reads TGTGCCAGCAGCCTCCTTAGGACGGACAATGAGCAGTTCTTC. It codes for CASSLLRTDNEQFF.

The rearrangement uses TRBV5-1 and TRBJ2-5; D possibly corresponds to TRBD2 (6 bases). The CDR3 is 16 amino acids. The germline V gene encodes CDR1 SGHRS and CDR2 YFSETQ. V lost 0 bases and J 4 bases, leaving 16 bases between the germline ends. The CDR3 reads CASSLDPGLGGETQYF. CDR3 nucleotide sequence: TGCGCCAGCAGCTTGGATCCGGGACTCGGGGGAGAGACCCAGTACTTC.

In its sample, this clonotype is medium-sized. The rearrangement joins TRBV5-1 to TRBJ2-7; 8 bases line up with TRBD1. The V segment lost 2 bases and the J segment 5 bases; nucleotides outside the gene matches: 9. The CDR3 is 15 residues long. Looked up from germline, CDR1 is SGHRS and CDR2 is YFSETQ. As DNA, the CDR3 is TGCGCCAGCAGCTTCGGAGACAGGGGCCACCACGAGCAGTACTTC. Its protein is CASSFGDRGHHEQYF. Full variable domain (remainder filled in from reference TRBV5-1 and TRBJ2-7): KAGVTQTPRYLIKTRGQQVTLSCSPISGHRSVSWYQQTPGQGLQFLFEYFSETQRNKGNFPGRFSGRQFSNSRSEMNVSTLELGDSALYLCASSFGDRGHHEQYFGPGTRLTVT.

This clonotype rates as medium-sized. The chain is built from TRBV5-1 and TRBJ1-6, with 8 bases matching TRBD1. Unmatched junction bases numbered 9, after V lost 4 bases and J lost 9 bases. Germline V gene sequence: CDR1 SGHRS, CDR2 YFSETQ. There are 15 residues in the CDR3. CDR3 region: CASSPQGAEGSPLHF. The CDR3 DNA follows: TGCGCCAGCAGCCCCCAGGGGGCAGAGGGTTCACCCCTCCACTTT. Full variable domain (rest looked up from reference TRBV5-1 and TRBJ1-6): KAGVTQTPRYLIKTRGQQVTLSCSPISGHRSVSWYQQTPGQGLQFLFEYFSETQRNKGNFPGRFSGRQFSNSRSEMNVSTLELGDSALYLCASSPQGAEGSPLHFGNGTRLTVT.

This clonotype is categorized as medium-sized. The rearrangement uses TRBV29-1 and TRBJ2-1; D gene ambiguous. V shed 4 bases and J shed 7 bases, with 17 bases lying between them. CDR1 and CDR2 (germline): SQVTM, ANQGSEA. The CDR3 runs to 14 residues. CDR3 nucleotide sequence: TGCAGCGTTGCTAGGACGAACATGGGAAATGAGCAGTTCTTC. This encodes CSVARTNMGNEQFF.

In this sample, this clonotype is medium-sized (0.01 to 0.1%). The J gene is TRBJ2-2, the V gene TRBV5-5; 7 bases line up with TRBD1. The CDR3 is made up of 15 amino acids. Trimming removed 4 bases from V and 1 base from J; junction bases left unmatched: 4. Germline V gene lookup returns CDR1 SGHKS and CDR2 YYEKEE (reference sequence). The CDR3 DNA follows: TGTGCCAGCAGCGCCCGGGACAGGAACACCGGGGAGCTGTTTTTT. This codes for CASSARDRNTGELFF.

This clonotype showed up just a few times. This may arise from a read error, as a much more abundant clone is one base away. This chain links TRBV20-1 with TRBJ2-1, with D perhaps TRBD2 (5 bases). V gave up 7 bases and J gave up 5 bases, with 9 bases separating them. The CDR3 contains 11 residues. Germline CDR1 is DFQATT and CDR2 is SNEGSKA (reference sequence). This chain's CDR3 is CSGGPHNEQFF. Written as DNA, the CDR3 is TGCAGTGGCGGGCCCCACAATGAGCAGTTCTTC.

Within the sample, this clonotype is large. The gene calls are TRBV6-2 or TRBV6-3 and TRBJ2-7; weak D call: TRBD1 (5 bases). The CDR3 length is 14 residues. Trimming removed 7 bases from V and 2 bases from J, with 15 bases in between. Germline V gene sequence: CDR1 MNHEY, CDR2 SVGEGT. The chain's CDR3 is CASTRPTAPYEQYF. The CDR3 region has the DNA TGTGCCAGCACCCGACCGACAGCCCCCTACGAGCAGTACTTC.

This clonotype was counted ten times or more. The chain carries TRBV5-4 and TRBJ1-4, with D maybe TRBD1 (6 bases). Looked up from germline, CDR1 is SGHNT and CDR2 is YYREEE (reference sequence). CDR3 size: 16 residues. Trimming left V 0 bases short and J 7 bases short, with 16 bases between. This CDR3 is CASSLAIRGRGEKLFF. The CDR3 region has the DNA TGTGCCAGCAGCTTGGCCATCAGGGGCCGGGGTGAAAAACTGTTTTTT.

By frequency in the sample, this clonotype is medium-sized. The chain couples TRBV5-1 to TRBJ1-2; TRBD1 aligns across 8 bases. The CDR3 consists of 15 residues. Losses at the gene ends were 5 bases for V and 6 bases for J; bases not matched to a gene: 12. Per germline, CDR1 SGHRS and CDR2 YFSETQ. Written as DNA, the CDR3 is TGCGCCAGCAGACGCGATCGGACAGGGTATGATGGCTACACCTTC. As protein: CASRRDRTGYDGYTF.

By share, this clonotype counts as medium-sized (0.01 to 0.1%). In nucleotides, the CDR3 is TGCGCCAGCAGCTTCTCTGGGGGGAACTATGGCTACACCTTC. Translation: CASSFSGGNYGYTF. This chain uses TRBV5-1 with TRBJ1-2; possibly TRBD1 for D (5 bases). Germline V lookup: CDR1 SGHRS, CDR2 YFSETQ. Trimming removed 2 bases from V and 2 bases from J, with 10 bases in between. The CDR3 spans 14 residues.

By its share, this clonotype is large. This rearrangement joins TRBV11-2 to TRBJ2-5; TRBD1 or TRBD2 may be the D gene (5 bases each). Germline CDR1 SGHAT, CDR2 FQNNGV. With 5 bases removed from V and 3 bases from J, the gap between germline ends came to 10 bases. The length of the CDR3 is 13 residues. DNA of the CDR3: TGTGCCAGCAGCGGAGGACACGAAGAGACCCAGTACTTC. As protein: CASSGGHEETQYF.

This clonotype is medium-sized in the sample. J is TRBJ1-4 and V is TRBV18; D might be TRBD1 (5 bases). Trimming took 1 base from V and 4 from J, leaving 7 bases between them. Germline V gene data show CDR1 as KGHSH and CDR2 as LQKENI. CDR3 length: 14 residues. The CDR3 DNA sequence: TGTGCCAGCTCACCACAGGGGCTTAATGAAAAACTGTTTTTT. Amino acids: CASSPQGLNEKLFF.

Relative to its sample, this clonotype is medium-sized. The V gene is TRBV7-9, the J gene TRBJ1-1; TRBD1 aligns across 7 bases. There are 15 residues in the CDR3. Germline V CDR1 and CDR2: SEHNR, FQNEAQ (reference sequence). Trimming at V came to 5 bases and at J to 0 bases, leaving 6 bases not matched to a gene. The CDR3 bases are TGTGCCAGCAGCGGGACCGGGACAGTGAACACTGAAGCTTTCTTT. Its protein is CASSGTGTVNTEAFF.